This TCR beta chain was sequenced for a study of blood T cell repertoires in COVID-19. Overall study context: Samples of COVID-19 (acute and convalescent) were obtained from the United States, Italy and Spain.

V was clipped by 3 bases and J by 6 bases, with 18 bases between them. Germline V gives CDR1 MDHEN, CDR2 SYDVKM. The CDR3 runs 15 residues. Generated by immunoSEQ multiplex PCR, the TCRdb table keeps only in-frame clones and is missing some. The profile shows about 88,000 clones, 85% to 90% of them singletons. J is TRBJ2-7 and V is TRBV28; D is possibly TRBD2 (7 bases). This TCR came from a woman of 80 years or more with active COVID-19. Specimen: peripheral blood. This chain's CDR3 is CASSLGGAGDLEQYF. CDR3 nucleotide sequence: TGTGCCAGCAGTTTGGGGGGGGCAGGGGATCTCGAGCAGTACTTC. The complete variable domain, with remaining parts taken from reference TRBV28 and TRBJ2-7, reads DVKVTQSSRYLVKRTGEKVFLECVQDMDHENMFWYRQDPGLGLRLIYFSYDVKMKEKGDIPEGYSVSREKKERFSLILESASTNQTSMYLCASSLGGAGDLEQYFGPGTRLTVT.